A single sample is the source of the 24 T cell receptor beta chains below, sequenced in a study of early T cells in non-severe SARS-CoV-2 infection. TCRdb fed the 5' RACE reads into MiXCR, producing one record per CDR3 protein. The repertoire consists of some 66,000 distinct CDR3 sequences, with approximately 13% occurring once and the leading ten covering roughly 8.7%. The source material was whole blood. The receptors come from an adult who was a healthcare worker with PCR-confirmed SARS-CoV-2 infection or an uninfected control (not recorded which).

This clonotype was recorded at least ten times. This sequence joins TRBV28 and TRBJ2-7; no definite D call. Trimming pared 6 bases from V and 6 bases from J, leaving 6 bases between. The CDR3 spans 10 residues. From germline, CDR1 is MDHEN and CDR2 SYDVKM. CDR3 region: CASSGREQYF. The CDR3 DNA follows: TGTGCCAGCAGCGGGCGCGAGCAGTACTTC.

V usage is TRBV4-1 and J usage is TRBJ2-1; tentatively, D is TRBD2 (6 bases). Deletions cut 6 bases from V and 7 bases from J, with 25 bases between. This CDR3 contains 17 residues. Germline loops: CDR1 MGHRA, CDR2 YSYEKL. The CDR3 sequence is CASRPLIGDLGVNEQFF. The DNA of the CDR3 is TGCGCCAGCAGACCCCTCATCGGGGACTTGGGCGTTAATGAGCAGTTCTTC.

This clonotype was recorded a few times. The J gene is TRBJ1-4, the V gene TRBV20-1, with 8 bases matching TRBD1. The ends lost 4 bases at V and 7 bases at J; junction bases unmatched: 5. Germline CDR1 reads DFQATT; CDR2 reads SNEGSKA (reference sequence). The CDR3 sequence is 13 residues long. The CDR3 region has the DNA TGCAGTGCTAAGCCAGGGGGCATTGAAAAACTGTTTTTT. It yields the protein CSAKPGGIEKLFF.

The chain has TRBV4-3 and TRBJ2-3; no firm D call. CDR3 length equals 16 residues. Germline assignment: CDR1 LGHNA and CDR2 YSLEER. V shed 0 bases and J shed 0 bases, with 10 bases lying between them. CDR3 residues: CASSQDWTVSTDTQYF. CDR3 nucleotides: TGCGCCAGCAGCCAAGATTGGACGGTGAGCACAGATACGCAGTATTTT.

This clonotype was observed once. The rearrangement uses TRBV29-1 and TRBJ1-1; D not certain. Germline V gene sequence: CDR1 SQVTM, CDR2 ANQGSEA. The V gene lost 5 bases and the J gene lost 0 bases, with 16 bases spanning the gap. CDR3 length: 15 amino acids. CDR3 loop: CSVSGEHRVNTEAFF. Written as DNA, the CDR3 is TGCAGCGTTTCCGGGGAGCACCGAGTGAACACTGAAGCTTTCTTT.

This clonotype occurred many times. The chain recombines TRBV10-3 with TRBJ2-3; D perhaps matches TRBD2 (6 bases). CDR1 is ENHRY, CDR2 SYGVKD, per germline. Trimming left V 10 bases short and J 0 bases short, with 14 bases between. CDR3 length equals 14 residues. CDR3 coding DNA: TGTGCCACCCAAAGGAGCGGGAGCACAGATACGCAGTATTTT. Its translation is CATQRSGSTDTQYF.

For the CDR3, the DNA is TGCGCCAGCAGCCTACCGGACCAGACCTTTGAGCAGTTCTTC. It encodes CASSLPDQTFEQFF. The J gene is TRBJ2-1, the V gene TRBV5-1, with D unresolved. The CDR3 consists of 14 residues. CDR1 and CDR2 (germline): SGHRS, YFSETQ. Trimming took 4 bases from V and 9 from J, leaving 17 bases between them.

This sequence joins TRBV3-1 and TRBJ1-6, with 10 bases lining up with TRBD1. CDR1 and CDR2 (germline): LGHDT, YNNKEL (reference sequence). V shed 3 bases and J 8 bases; nucleotides not matched to a gene: 4. The CDR3 covers 15 residues. CDR3 sequence: CASSQGQGRDSPLHF. CDR3 nucleotides: TGTGCCAGCAGCCAGGGACAGGGGAGAGATTCACCCCTCCACTTT.

The table lists this clonotype with a few counts. The chain employs TRBV27 and TRBJ1-1, with D hard to call. CDR3 length: 15 residues. Per the germline V gene, CDR1 is MNHEY and CDR2 is SMNVEV (reference sequence). The V end lost 0 bases, the J end lost 1 base, and 9 bases lay between the germline ends. The CDR3 nucleotides are TGTGCCAGCAGTTTATCGCGAGGAGGGAACACTGAAGCTTTCTTT. Amino acid sequence: CASSLSRGGNTEAFF.

This clonotype has more than one count but fewer than ten. The CDR3 loop reads CATSKVSKGNEQFF. The CDR3 region has the DNA TGTGCCACCAGCAAGGTCTCAAAGGGGAATGAGCAGTTCTTC. This chain uses TRBV15 with TRBJ2-1; a possible D gene is TRBD1 (5 bases). The CDR3 extends over 14 amino acids. Germline CDR1 LNHNV, CDR2 YYDKDF (reference sequence). Trimming took 4 bases from V and 7 from J, leaving 14 bases between them.

J is TRBJ2-3 and V is TRBV20-1; 12 positions agree with TRBD2. The ends lost 5 bases at V and 1 base at J; junction bases unmatched: 1. CDR1 is DFQATT, CDR2 SNEGSKA, per germline (reference sequence). This CDR3 spans 14 amino acids. CDR3 region: CSAWTSGGTDTQYF. The CDR3 coding sequence is TGCAGTGCTTGGACTAGCGGGGGCACAGATACGCAGTATTTT.

This chain uses TRBV29-1 with TRBJ1-5; D is unresolved. The CDR3 is 14 amino acids. V dropped 4 bases and J dropped 0 bases, with 10 bases sitting between them. Germline CDR1 SQVTM, CDR2 ANQGSEA. The CDR3 coding sequence is TGCAGCGTTGCCCCCGGGGATAGCAATCAGCCCCAGCATTTT. Protein sequence: CSVAPGDSNQPQHF.

This clonotype was seen many times. The chain uses TRBV28 and TRBJ2-2; D not resolved. V lost 1 base to trimming and J lost 8 bases, with 14 bases between them. Germline CDR1 and CDR2: MDHEN and SYDVKM. The CDR3 length is 15 residues. The CDR3 DNA reads TGTGCCAGCAGTTTATCCCCTAGGGCGGCTGGGGAGCTGTTTTTT. It specifies CASSLSPRAAGELFF.

The chain recombines TRBV29-1 with TRBJ2-3; possibly TRBD1 or TRBD2 for D (6 bases each). Germline lookup yields CDR1 SQVTM and CDR2 ANQGSEA. V lost 6 bases and J lost 8, with 18 bases in between. This CDR3 region has 13 residues. CDR3: CSVGGGQSFTQYF. In DNA form, the CDR3 reads TGCAGCGTCGGAGGGGGGCAGTCATTTACGCAGTATTTT.

This clonotype was seen many times. The chain has TRBV10-3 and TRBJ2-2; no reliable D call. Trimming removed 9 bases at V and 7 bases at J, with 12 bases between. CDR1 is ENHRY and CDR2 is SYGVKD in the germline V gene. The CDR3 length is 12 residues. CDR3 in DNA: TGTGCCATTCAAAGGGATATCGGGGAGCTGTTTTTT. It yields the protein CAIQRDIGELFF.

A few counts support this clonotype. The chain joins TRBV5-1 to TRBJ1-1; D gene uncertain. The V end was cut by 0 bases, the J end by 4 bases, with 13 bases between. CDR3 length: 15 residues. The germline V gene encodes CDR1 SGHRS and CDR2 YFSETQ. CDR3 protein: CASSLGAHGSTEAFF. The CDR3 DNA is TGCGCCAGCAGCTTGGGGGCCCACGGGAGCACTGAAGCTTTCTTT.

This clonotype has just a few counts. The chain carries TRBV7-3 and TRBJ2-1; a weak D match, TRBD2 (6 bases). Germline V gives CDR1 SGHTA, CDR2 FQGTGA. Between the trimmed V and J ends, which lost 4 bases and 1 base, there was a span of 11 bases. The CDR3 is made up of 15 amino acids. For the CDR3, the DNA is TGTGCCAGCAGCTATCTAGCGTCGTCCTACAATGAGCAGTTCTTC. As protein: CASSYLASSYNEQFF.

This clonotype was found a few times. The J gene is TRBJ2-7, the V gene TRBV28; tentatively, D is TRBD2 (5 bases). This CDR3 comprises 15 residues. Germline CDR1 reads MDHEN; CDR2 reads SYDVKM. The V gene lost 7 bases and the J gene lost 3 bases, with 19 bases spanning the gap. CDR3 coding DNA: TGTGCCAGCACCACCATATCCGGGAAAGACTACGAGCAGTACTTC. It yields the protein CASTTISGKDYEQYF.

There are many counts of this clonotype. V gene TRBV28 combines with J gene TRBJ2-7, with D possibly TRBD2 on 6 matching bases. In germline, CDR1 is MDHEN, CDR2 SYDVKM. There are 15 residues in the CDR3. V was clipped by 5 bases and J by 2 bases, with 16 bases between them. As DNA, the CDR3 is TGTGCCAGCAGTCCCCATCGGGGAGGCCCCTACGAGCAGTACTTC. This codes for CASSPHRGGPYEQYF.

This clonotype was seen repeatedly, ten times or more. The V gene is TRBV13, the J gene TRBJ1-1; 10 bases line up with TRBD1. Germline CDR1 is PRHDT and CDR2 is FYEKMQ (reference sequence). With 4 bases clipped from V and 6 bases from J, the junction kept 2 bases outside the gene matches. The CDR3 is made up of 13 amino acids. CDR3 nucleotides: TGTGCCAGCAGCTCAGGGACAGGGGCTGAAGCTTTCTTT. Translation gives CASSSGTGAEAFF.

The chain employs TRBV28 and TRBJ2-7; either TRBD1 or TRBD2 may fit D (5 bases each). This CDR3 region has 17 residues. V shed 3 bases and J shed 1 base, with 19 bases lying between them. CDR1 and CDR2 (germline): MDHEN, SYDVKM. The CDR3 bases are TGTGCCAGCAGTTTGTTGGTGGGGGTCCCCCCTTCCTACGAGCAGTACTTC. This sequence encodes CASSLLVGVPPSYEQYF. The whole variable domain, remainder taken from reference TRBV28 and TRBJ2-7, is DVKVTQSSRYLVKRTGEKVFLECVQDMDHENMFWYRQDPGLGLRLIYFSYDVKMKEKGDIPEGYSVSREKKERFSLILESASTNQTSMYLCASSLLVGVPPSYEQYFGPGTRLTVT.

The V and J genes are TRBV15 and TRBJ2-3, with 9 bases matching TRBD1. CDR1 is LNHNV and CDR2 is YYDKDF in the germline V gene (reference sequence). V trimming: 0 bases; J trimming: 0 bases; junction bases outside the gene matches: 7. The CDR3 is made up of 18 amino acids. DNA of the CDR3: TGTGCCACCAGCAGAGATCAGACAGGGGGATTTAGCACAGATACGCAGTATTTT. Its translation: CATSRDQTGGFSTDTQYF.

The CDR3 spells CATSRPGQGTADTQYF. The CDR3 DNA is TGTGCCACCAGCCGCCCGGGACAGGGGACCGCAGATACGCAGTATTTT. This chain joins TRBV15 and TRBJ2-3; 10 bases are a match to TRBD1. The germline V gene encodes CDR1 LNHNV and CDR2 YYDKDF (reference sequence). J gave up 4 bases and V 5 bases, and 9 bases lay outside the gene matches. The CDR3 is made up of 16 amino acids.

The sample holds many counts of this clonotype. This chain uses TRBV11-2 with TRBJ2-1, with a possible D match to TRBD2 (6 bases). Germline assignment: CDR1 SGHAT and CDR2 FQNNGV. Trimming removed 2 bases from V and 4 bases from J, with 18 bases in between. CDR3 length: 17 amino acids. The CDR3 loop is CASSLRDLAGPYNEQFF. In nucleotides, the CDR3 is TGTGCCAGCAGCTTAAGGGACTTGGCGGGTCCGTACAATGAGCAGTTCTTC.